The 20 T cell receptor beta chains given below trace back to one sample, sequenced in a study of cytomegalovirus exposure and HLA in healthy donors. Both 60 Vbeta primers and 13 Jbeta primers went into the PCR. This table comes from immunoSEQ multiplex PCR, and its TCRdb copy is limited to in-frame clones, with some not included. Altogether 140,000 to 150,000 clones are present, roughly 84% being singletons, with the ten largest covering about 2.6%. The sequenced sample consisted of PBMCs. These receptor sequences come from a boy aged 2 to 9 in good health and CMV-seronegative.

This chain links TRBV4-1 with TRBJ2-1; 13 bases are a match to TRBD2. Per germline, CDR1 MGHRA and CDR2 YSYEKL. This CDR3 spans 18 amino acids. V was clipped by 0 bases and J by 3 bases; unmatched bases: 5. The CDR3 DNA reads TGCGCCAGCAGCCAAGACCCCAGGACTAGCGGGGGCTACAATGAGCAGTTCTTC. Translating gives CASSQDPRTSGGYNEQFF.

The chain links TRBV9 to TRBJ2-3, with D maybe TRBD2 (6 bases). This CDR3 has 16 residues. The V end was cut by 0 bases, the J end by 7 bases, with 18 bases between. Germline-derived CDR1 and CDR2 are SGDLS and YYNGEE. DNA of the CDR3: TGTGCCAGCAGCGTAGGATCGGCTAGCGTCGCAAATACGCAGTATTTT. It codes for CASSVGSASVANTQYF.

This CDR3 reads CASSQPGQGLRRGYTF. The CDR3 coding sequence is TGCGCCAGCAGCCAACCCGGACAGGGCCTGCGCCGGGGCTACACCTTC. This sequence joins TRBV4-1 and TRBJ1-2; 8 nucleotides agree with TRBD1. Germline CDR1 and CDR2: MGHRA and YSYEKL. The CDR3 has 16 residues. The J segment lost 8 bases and the V segment lost 2 bases, leaving 13 bases of the junction unmatched.

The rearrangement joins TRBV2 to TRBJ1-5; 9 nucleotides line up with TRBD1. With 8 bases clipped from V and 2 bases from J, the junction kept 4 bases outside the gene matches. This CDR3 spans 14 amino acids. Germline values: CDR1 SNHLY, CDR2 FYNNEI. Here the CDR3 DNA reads TGTGCCAGCCACAGGGGGCTTGGCAATCAGCCCCAGCATTTT. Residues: CASHRGLGNQPQHF. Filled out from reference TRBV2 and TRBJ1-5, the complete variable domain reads EPEVTQTPSHQVTQMGQEVILRCVPISNHLYFYWYRQILGQKVEFLVSFYNNEISEKSEIFDDQFSVERPDGSNFTLKIRSTKLEDSAMYFCASHRGLGNQPQHFGDGTRLSIL.

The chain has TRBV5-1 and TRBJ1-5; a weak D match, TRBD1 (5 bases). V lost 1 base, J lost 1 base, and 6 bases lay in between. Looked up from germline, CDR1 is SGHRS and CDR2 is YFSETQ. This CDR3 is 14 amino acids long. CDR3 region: CASSLPGSNQPQHF. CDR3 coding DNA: TGCGCCAGCAGCTTGCCAGGGAGCAATCAGCCCCAGCATTTT. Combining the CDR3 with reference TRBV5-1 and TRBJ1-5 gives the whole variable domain KAGVTQTPRYLIKTRGQQVTLSCSPISGHRSVSWYQQTPGQGLQFLFEYFSETQRNKGNFPGRFSGRQFSNSRSEMNVSTLELGDSALYLCASSLPGSNQPQHFGDGTRLSIL.

The CDR3 DNA reads as TGTGCCAGCAGACCACAGGGGGCTTTTGGGGATACGCAGTATTTT. It specifies CASRPQGAFGDTQYF. The V gene is TRBV7-8, the J gene TRBJ2-3; 9 nucleotides agree with TRBD1. Germline trimming cut 6 bases from V and 6 bases from J; bases unmatched to any gene: 10. Germline CDR1 SGHVS, CDR2 FQNEAQ. CDR3 length: 15 residues.

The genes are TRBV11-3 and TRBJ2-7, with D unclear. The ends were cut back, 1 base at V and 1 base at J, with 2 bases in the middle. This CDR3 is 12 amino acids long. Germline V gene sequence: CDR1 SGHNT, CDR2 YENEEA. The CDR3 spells CASSLASYEQYF. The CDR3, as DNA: TGTGCCAGCAGCTTAGCATCCTACGAGCAGTACTTC.

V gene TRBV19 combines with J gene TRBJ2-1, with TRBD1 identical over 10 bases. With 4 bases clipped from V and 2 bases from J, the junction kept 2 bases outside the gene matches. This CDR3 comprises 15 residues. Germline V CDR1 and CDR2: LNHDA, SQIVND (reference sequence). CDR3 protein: CASSKGQGTYNEQFF. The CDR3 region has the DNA TGTGCCAGTAGTAAGGGACAGGGGACCTACAATGAGCAGTTCTTC.

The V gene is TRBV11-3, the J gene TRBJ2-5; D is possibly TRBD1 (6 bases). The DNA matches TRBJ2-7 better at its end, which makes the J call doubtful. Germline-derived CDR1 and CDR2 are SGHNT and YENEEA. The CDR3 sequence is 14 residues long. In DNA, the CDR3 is TGTGCCAGCAGCGCACGCACAGGGCTCGGCGAGCAGTACTTC. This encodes CASSARTGLGEQYF.

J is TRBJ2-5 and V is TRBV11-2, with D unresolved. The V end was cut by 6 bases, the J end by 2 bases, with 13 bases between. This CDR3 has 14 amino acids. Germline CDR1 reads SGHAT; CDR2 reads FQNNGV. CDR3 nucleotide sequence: TGTGCCAGCAGATATCCACAGAGTCAAGAGACCCAGTACTTC. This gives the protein CASRYPQSQETQYF.

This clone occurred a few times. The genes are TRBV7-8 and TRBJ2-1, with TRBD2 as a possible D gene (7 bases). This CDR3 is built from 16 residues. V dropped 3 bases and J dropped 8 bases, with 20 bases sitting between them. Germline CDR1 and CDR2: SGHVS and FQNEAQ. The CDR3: CASSFGGGRMVYEQFF. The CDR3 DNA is TGTGCCAGCAGCTTTGGGGGGGGGCGAATGGTCTATGAGCAGTTCTTC.

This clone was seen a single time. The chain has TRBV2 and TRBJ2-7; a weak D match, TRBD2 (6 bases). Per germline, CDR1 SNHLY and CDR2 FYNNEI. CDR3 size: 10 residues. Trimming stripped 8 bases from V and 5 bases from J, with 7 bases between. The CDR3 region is CASRGNEQYF. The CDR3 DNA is TGTGCCAGCCGGGGGAACGAGCAGTACTTC.

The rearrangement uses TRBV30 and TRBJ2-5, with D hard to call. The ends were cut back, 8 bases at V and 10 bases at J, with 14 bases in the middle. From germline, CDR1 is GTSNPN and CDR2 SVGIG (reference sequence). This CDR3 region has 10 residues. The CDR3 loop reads CAGDGGRQYF. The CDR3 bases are TGTGCCGGAGACGGCGGCCGCCAGTACTTC.

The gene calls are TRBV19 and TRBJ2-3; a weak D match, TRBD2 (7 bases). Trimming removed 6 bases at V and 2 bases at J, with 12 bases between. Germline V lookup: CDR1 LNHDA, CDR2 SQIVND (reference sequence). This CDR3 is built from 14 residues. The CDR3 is CASRVGGPTDTQYF. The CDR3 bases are TGTGCCAGTAGGGTCGGGGGGCCCACAGATACGCAGTATTTT.

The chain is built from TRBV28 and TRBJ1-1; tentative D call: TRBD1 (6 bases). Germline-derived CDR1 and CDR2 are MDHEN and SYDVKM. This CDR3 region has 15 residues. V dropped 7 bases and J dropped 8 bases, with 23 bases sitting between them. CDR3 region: CASTQSWGQWVEAFF. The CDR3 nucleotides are TGTGCCAGCACCCAATCGTGGGGGCAGTGGGTGGAAGCTTTCTTT.

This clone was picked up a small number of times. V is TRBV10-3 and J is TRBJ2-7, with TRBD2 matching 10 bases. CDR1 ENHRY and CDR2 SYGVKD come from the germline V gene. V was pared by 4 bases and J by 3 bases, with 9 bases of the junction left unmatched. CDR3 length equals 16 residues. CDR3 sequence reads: CAISVTSGTRSYEQYF. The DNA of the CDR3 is TGTGCCATCAGTGTTACTAGCGGGACTAGAAGCTACGAGCAGTACTTC.

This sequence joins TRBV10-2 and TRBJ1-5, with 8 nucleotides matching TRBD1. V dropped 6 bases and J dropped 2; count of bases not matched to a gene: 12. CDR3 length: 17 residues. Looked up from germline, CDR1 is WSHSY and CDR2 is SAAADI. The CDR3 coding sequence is TGCGCCAGCAGCCTTCGGACAGGGAACGAGGGCAATCAGCCCCAGCATTTT. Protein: CASSLRTGNEGNQPQHF.

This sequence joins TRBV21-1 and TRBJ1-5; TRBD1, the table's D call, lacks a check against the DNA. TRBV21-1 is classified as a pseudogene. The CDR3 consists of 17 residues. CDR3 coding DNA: TGTGCCAGCCTCCGGGACAGGGGGACGTCCGGCAATCAGCCCCAGCATTTT. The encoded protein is CASLRDRGTSGNQPQHF.

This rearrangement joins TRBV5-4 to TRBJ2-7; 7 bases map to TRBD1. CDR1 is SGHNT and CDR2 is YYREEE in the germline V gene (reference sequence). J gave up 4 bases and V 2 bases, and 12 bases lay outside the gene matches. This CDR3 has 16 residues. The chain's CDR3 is CASSLGGAFSSYEQYF. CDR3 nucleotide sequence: TGTGCCAGCAGCTTAGGGGGCGCTTTTAGTTCGTACGAGCAGTACTTC.

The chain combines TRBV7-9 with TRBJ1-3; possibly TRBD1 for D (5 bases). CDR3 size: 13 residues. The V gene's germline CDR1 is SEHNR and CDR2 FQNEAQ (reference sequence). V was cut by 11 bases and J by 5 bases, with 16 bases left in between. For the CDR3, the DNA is TGTGCCTGGCGCGACAGAGTAAGAAACACCATATATTTT. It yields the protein CAWRDRVRNTIYF.